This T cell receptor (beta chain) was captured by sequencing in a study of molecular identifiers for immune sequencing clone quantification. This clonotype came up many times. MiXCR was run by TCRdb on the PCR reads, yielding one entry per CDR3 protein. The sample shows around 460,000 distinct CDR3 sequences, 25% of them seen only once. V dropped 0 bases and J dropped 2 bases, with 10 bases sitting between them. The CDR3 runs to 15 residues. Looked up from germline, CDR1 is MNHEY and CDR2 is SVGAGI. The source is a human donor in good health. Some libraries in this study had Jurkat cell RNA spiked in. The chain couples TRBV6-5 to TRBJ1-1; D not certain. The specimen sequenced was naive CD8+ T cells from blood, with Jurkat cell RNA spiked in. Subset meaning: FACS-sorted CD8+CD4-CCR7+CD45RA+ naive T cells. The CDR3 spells CASSYSEYSNTEAFF. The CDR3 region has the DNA TGTGCCAGCAGTTACTCGGAGTATTCCAACACTGAAGCTTTCTTT.